The next 15 T cell receptor beta chains were all read from a single sample in a study of CXCR3-negative and CXCR3-positive naive CD8 T cells. The authors made the TRB cDNA libraries by 5' RACE using UMI labels. TCRdb derives one entry per CDR3 protein from the 5' RACE reads, leaving out DNA. This table holds around 81,000 distinct CDR3 sequences. Sequences were obtained from naive CXCR3- CD8+ T cells from blood. Indicated subset: CD45RO-CCR7+CD27+CD95- naive CD8+ T cells lacking CXCR3 (TNR3-). The receptors here all came from a human donor in good health. Some clones in this sample may be carry-over from other donors' samples.

The rearrangement links TRBV2 to TRBJ2-7; TCRdb's assignment of TRBD1 cannot be checked, as there is no DNA. This CDR3 has 14 residues. Germline V gives CDR1 SNHLY, CDR2 FYNNEI. This CDR3 is CARQKGTETYEQYF. The full variable domain, in which reference TRBV2 and TRBJ2-7 provide the parts outside the CDR3, is EPEVTQTPSHQVTQMGQEVILRCVPISNHLYFYWYRQILGQKVEFLVSFYNNEISEKSEIFDDQFSVERPDGSNFTLKIRSTKLEDSAMYFCARQKGTETYEQYFGPGTRLTVT.

This rearrangement joins TRBV6-2 or TRBV6-3 to TRBJ2-3; without DNA, the TCRdb call of TRBD1 cannot be checked. Germline CDR1 MNHEY, CDR2 SVGEGT. The CDR3 covers 15 residues. The CDR3 protein is CASSYSSGGSDTQYF.

The CDR3: CASSSLLGQVGNSPLHF. This chain connects TRBV28 to TRBJ1-6; the TCRdb call, TRBD1, lacks DNA for checking. This CDR3 region has 17 residues. Germline V gene data show CDR1 as MDHEN and CDR2 as SYDVKM.

The V gene is TRBV5-4, the J gene TRBJ2-1. The CDR3 consists of 16 residues. Germline lookup yields CDR1 SGHNT and CDR2 YYREEE (reference sequence). The CDR3 sequence: CASSFGTVSTANEQFF.

This chain links TRBV7-9 with TRBJ2-7; the D gene TCRdb calls, TRBD1, cannot be checked with no DNA. Germline values: CDR1 SEHNR, CDR2 FQNEAQ (reference sequence). This CDR3 comprises 14 residues. CDR3 loop: CASSSGTGGGEQYF.

This chain uses TRBV7-9 with TRBJ1-2. Per the germline V gene, CDR1 is SEHNR and CDR2 is FQNEAQ (reference sequence). The CDR3 length is 12 residues. CDR3 sequence reads: CASSPSNYGYTF.

The CDR3 sequence: CASSIVSGVEQPQHF. The chain combines TRBV19 with TRBJ1-5; TCRdb's D gene call, TRBD1, goes unchecked for lack of DNA. The CDR3 totals 15 residues. Germline assignment: CDR1 LNHDA and CDR2 SQIVND (reference sequence).

The CDR3 loop reads CASRRTGEETQYF. This chain links TRBV12-3 or TRBV12-4 with TRBJ2-5; lacking DNA, the TRBD1 call made by TCRdb goes unchecked. The CDR3 is 13 residues long.

This chain joins TRBV9 and TRBJ2-7; the D call from TCRdb, TRBD1, cannot be confirmed without DNA. Germline CDR1 and CDR2: SGDLS and YYNGEE. The CDR3 extends over 16 amino acids. The chain's CDR3 is CASSVDPKGQSYEQYF. Full variable domain (outside the CDR3, taken from reference TRBV9 and TRBJ2-7): DSGVTQTPKHLITATGQRVTLRCSPRSGDLSVYWYQQSLDQGLQFLIQYYNGEERAKGNILERFSAQQFPDLHSELNLSSLELGDSALYFCASSVDPKGQSYEQYFGPGTRLTVT.

The rearrangement joins TRBV7-2 to TRBJ1-6; the D call from TCRdb, TRBD1, cannot be confirmed without DNA. Germline-derived CDR1 and CDR2 are SGHTA and FQGNSA. The CDR3 covers 14 residues. CDR3 amino acids: CASSLSRVYSPLHF.

CDR3 in amino acids: CASSLALAGGTGELFF. The rearrangement uses TRBV7-9 and TRBJ2-2. Germline CDR1 is SEHNR and CDR2 is FQNEAQ (reference sequence). The CDR3 has 16 residues.

The rearrangement links TRBV29-1 to TRBJ2-7. The CDR3 is 15 residues long. The germline gives CDR1 SQVTM, CDR2 ANQGSEA. CDR3 sequence reads: CSVDLGTHNSYEQYF.

This chain uses TRBV6-5 with TRBJ2-2; TCRdb proposes TRBD1, but this gene call is untestable without DNA. Germline V gives CDR1 MNHEY, CDR2 SVGAGI. The CDR3 has 15 residues. The CDR3 spells CASSPVTGNTGELFF.

CDR3 protein: CSAPGGSSYNEQFF. The V gene is TRBV29-1, the J gene TRBJ2-1; the D call from TCRdb, TRBD1, cannot be confirmed without DNA. This CDR3 spans 14 amino acids. The germline gives CDR1 SQVTM, CDR2 ANQGSEA.

The chain links TRBV29-1 to TRBJ1-1; TCRdb indicates TRBD1, and absent DNA this call remains unverified. CDR3 length: 13 residues. Germline values: CDR1 SQVTM, CDR2 ANQGSEA. CDR3 region: CSVGPGEVAEAFF.